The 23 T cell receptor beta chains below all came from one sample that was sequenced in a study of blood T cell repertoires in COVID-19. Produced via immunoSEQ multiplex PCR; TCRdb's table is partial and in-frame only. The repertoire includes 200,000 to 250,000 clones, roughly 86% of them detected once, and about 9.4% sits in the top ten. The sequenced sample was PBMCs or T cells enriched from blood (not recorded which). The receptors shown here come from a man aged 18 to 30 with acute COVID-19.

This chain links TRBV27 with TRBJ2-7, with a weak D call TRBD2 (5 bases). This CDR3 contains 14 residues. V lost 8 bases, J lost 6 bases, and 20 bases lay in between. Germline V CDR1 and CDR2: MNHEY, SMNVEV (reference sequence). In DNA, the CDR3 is TGTGCCAGCCGACTTGCAGGAGGCCCTCCCGAGCAGTACTTC. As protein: CASRLAGGPPEQYF.

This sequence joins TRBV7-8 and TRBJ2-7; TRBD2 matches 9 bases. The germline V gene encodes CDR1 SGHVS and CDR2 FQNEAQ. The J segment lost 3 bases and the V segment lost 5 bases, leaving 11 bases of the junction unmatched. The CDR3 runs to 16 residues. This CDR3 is CASSPRGAGGLYEQYF. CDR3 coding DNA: TGTGCCAGCAGCCCCCGGGGGGCGGGAGGGCTCTACGAGCAGTACTTC.

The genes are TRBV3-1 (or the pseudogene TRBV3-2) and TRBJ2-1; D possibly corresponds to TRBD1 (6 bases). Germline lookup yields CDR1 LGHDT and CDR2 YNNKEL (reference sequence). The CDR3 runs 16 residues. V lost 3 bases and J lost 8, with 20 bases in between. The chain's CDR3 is CASSHVRDRPLDEQFF. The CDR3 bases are TGTGCCAGCAGCCACGTCCGAGACAGGCCCCTCGATGAGCAGTTCTTC.

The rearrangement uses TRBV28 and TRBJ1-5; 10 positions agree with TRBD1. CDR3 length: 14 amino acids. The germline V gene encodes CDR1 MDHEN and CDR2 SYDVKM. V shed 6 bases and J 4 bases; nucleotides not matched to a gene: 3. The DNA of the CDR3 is TGTGCCAGCAGCCAGGGACAGGGGAATCAGCCCCAGCATTTT. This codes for CASSQGQGNQPQHF. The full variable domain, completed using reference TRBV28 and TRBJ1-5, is DVKVTQSSRYLVKRTGEKVFLECVQDMDHENMFWYRQDPGLGLRLIYFSYDVKMKEKGDIPEGYSVSREKKERFSLILESASTNQTSMYLCASSQGQGNQPQHFGDGTRLSIL.

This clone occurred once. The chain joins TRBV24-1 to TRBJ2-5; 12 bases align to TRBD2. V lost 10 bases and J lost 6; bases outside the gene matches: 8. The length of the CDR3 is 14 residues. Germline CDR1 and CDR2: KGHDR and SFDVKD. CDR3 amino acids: CATQTSGRSKTQYF. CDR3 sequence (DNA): TGTGCCACACAGACTAGCGGGAGATCGAAGACCCAGTACTTC.

CDR3 sequence reads: CASSPTQGGSNQPQHF. In nucleotides, the CDR3 is TGTGCCAGCAGTCCAACACAGGGAGGGAGCAATCAGCCCCAGCATTTT. V and J are TRBV6-2 or TRBV6-3 and TRBJ1-5; TRBD1 might be the D (6 bases). CDR1 is MNHEY, CDR2 SVGEGT, per germline. The CDR3 totals 16 residues. The V gene lost 5 bases and the J gene lost 1 base, with 15 bases spanning the gap.

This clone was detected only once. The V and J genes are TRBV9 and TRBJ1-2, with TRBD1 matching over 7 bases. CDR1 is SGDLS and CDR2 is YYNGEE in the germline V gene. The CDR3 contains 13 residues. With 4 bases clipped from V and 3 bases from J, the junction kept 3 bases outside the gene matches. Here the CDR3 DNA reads TGTGCCAGCAGCCTCCAGGGGGACTATGGCTACACCTTC. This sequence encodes CASSLQGDYGYTF. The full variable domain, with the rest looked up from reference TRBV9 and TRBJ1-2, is DSGVTQTPKHLITATGQRVTLRCSPRSGDLSVYWYQQSLDQGLQFLIQYYNGEERAKGNILERFSAQQFPDLHSELNLSSLELGDSALYFCASSLQGDYGYTFGSGTRLTVV.

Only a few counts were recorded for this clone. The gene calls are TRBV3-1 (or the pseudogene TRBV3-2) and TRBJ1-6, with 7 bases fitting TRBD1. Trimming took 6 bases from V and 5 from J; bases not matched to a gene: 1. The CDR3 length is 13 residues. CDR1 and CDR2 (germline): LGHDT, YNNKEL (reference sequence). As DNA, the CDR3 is TGTGCCAGCAGACAGGGGAATAATTCACCCCTCCACTTT. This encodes CASRQGNNSPLHF.

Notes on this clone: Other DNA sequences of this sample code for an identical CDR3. The CDR3 protein is CSAKREHEQYF. The DNA of the CDR3 is TGCAGTGCTAAACGGGAACACGAGCAGTACTTC. The genes are TRBV20-1 and TRBJ2-7; TRBD2 might be the D (5 bases). The CDR3 runs 11 residues. In germline, CDR1 is DFQATT, CDR2 SNEGSKA (reference sequence). V was trimmed by 4 bases and J by 5 bases, leaving 9 bases between them.

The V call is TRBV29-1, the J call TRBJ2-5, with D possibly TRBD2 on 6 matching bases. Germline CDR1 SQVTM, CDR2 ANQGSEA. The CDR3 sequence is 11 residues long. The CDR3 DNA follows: TGCATGGGGGGAGACCGGGAGACCCAGTACTTC. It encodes CMGGDRETQYF.

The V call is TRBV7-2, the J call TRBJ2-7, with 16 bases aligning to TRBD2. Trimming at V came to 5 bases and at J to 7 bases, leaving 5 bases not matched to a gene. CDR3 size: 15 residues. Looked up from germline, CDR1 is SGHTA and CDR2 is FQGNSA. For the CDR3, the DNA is TGTGCCAGCAGCGCGGGGACTAGCGGGAGGGGAGAGCAGTACTTC. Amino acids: CASSAGTSGRGEQYF. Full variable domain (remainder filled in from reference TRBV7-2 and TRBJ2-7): GAGVSQSPSNKVTEKGKDVELRCDPISGHTALYWYRQSLGQGLEFLIYFQGNSAPDKSGLPSDRFSAERTGGSVSTLTIQRTQQEDSAVYLCASSAGTSGRGEQYFGPGTRLTVT.

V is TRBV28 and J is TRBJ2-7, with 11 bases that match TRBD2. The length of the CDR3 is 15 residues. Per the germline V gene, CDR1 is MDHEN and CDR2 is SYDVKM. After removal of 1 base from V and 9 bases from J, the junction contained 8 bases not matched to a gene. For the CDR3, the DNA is TGTGCCAGCAGTTTATTTGGGGGGACTAGCGGACGGCAGTACTTC. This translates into CASSLFGGTSGRQYF. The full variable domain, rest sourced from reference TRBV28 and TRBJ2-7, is DVKVTQSSRYLVKRTGEKVFLECVQDMDHENMFWYRQDPGLGLRLIYFSYDVKMKEKGDIPEGYSVSREKKERFSLILESASTNQTSMYLCASSLFGGTSGRQYFGPGTRLTVT.

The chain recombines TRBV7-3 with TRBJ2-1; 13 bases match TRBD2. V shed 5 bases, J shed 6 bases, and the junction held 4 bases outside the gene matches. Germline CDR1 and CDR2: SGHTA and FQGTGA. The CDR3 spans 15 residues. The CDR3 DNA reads TGTGCCAGCAGCCCGGGACTAGCGGGACGCAATGAGCAGTTCTTC. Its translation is CASSPGLAGRNEQFF.

CDR3 protein: CASSRGTSDHGNEQFF. CDR3 sequence (DNA): TGCGCCAGCAGCCGCGGGACTAGCGATCATGGAAATGAGCAGTTCTTC. V usage is TRBV5-1 and J usage is TRBJ2-1, with 10 positions matching TRBD2. The germline V gene has CDR1 SGHRS and CDR2 YFSETQ. Trimming took 4 bases from V and 7 from J; bases not matched to a gene: 11. This CDR3 has 16 residues.

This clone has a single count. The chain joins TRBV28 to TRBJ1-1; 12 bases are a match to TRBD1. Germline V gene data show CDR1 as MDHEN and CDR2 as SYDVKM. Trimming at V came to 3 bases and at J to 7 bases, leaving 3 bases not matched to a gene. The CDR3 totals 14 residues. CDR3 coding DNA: TGTGCCAGCAGTTTGGGGACAGGGGGCCTTGAAGCTTTCTTT. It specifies CASSLGTGGLEAFF.

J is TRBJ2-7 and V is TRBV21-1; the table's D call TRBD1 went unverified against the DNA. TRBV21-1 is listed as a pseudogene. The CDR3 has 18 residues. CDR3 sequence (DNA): TGTGCCAGCAATTCTTCCGGGACAGGGTTCTCTCTTACCTACGAGCAGTACTTC. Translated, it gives CASNSSGTGFSLTYEQYF.

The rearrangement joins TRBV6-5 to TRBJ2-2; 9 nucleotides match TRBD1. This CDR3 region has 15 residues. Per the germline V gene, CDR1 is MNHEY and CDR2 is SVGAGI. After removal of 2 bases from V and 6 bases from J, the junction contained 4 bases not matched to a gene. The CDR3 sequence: CASSYGTGRAGELFF. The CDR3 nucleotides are TGTGCCAGCAGTTACGGGACAGGGAGGGCCGGGGAGCTGTTTTTT.

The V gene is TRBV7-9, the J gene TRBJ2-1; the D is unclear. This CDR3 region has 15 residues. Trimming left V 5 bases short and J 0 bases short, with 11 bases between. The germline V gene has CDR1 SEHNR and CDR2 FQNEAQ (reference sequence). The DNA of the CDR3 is TGTGCCAGCAGCCCAAGTTTTAGCTCCTACAATGAGCAGTTCTTC. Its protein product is CASSPSFSSYNEQFF.

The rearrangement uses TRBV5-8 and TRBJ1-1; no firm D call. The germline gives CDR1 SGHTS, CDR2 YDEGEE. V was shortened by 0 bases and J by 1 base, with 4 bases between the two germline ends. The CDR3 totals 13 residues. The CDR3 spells CASSLGRNTEAFF. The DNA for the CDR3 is TGTGCCAGCAGCTTGGGCAGGAACACTGAAGCTTTCTTT.

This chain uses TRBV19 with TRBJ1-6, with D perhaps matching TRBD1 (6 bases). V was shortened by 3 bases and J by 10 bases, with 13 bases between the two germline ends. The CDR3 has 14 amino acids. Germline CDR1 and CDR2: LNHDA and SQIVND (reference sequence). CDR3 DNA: TGTGCCAGTAGTATCCCAGGGGTCGGGTCACCCCTCCACTTT. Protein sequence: CASSIPGVGSPLHF.

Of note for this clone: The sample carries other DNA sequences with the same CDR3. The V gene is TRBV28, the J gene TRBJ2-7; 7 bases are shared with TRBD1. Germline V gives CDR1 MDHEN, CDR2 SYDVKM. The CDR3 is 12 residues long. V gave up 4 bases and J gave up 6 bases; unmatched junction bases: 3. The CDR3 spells CASSSQGFEQYF. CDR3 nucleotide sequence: TGTGCCAGCAGTTCACAGGGGTTCGAGCAGTACTTC.

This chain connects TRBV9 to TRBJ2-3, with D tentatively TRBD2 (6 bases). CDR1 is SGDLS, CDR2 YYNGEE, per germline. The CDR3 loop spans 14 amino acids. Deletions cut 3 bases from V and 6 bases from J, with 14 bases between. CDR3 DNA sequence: TGTGCCAGCAGCGGGGACTGGGGAAAGGATACGCAGTATTTT. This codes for CASSGDWGKDTQYF. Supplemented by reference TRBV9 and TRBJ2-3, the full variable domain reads DSGVTQTPKHLITATGQRVTLRCSPRSGDLSVYWYQQSLDQGLQFLIQYYNGEERAKGNILERFSAQQFPDLHSELNLSSLELGDSALYFCASSGDWGKDTQYFGPGTRLTVL.

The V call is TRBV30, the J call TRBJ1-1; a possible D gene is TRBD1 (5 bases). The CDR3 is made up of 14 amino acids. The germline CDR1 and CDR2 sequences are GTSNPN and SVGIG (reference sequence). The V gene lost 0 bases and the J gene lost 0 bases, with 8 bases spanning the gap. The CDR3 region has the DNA TGTGCCTGGAGTGTTATAGGGGTGAACACTGAAGCTTTCTTT. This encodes CAWSVIGVNTEAFF.